This T cell receptor (beta chain) derives from a study of T cells in Graves' hyperthyroidism and ophthalmopathy. Across the study: Sampling of peripheral blood happened at initial diagnosis, prior to any treatment. Study-wide findings and caveats: Ophthalmopathy and stable hyperthyroidism were told apart by a 13 V-J model. Ophthalmopathy was model-predicted a median around seven months pre-onset.

Fresh 10 ml peripheral blood yielded PBMCs. RNA transcripts yielded amplified TCR beta CDR3 regions. Researchers ran a first-round RT-PCR on the TCR CDR3 using the HTBI primer set. Each CDR3 protein gets one entry after TCRdb re-called the multiplex PCR reads with MiXCR. The sample consists of under 450,000 distinct CDR3 sequences, 13% of them appearing once. The CDR3 contains 15 residues. The germline V gene encodes CDR1 LNHDA and CDR2 SQIVND (reference sequence). Trimming removed 3 bases from V and 7 bases from J, with 16 bases in between. This clonotype was counted only a few times. The antigen is undetermined.

The chain combines TRBV19 with TRBJ2-1; tentatively, D is TRBD1 (5 bases). The clonotype was recovered from a man aged 30 to 45 with Graves' hyperthyroidism that later progressed to Graves' ophthalmopathy. The sequenced material came from blood. CDR3 region: CASSIRAGQLNEQFF. The CDR3 coding sequence is TGTGCCAGTAGTATCAGGGCAGGGCAGCTGAATGAGCAGTTCTTC.